This T cell receptor beta chain originates from a study of siplizumab effects on memory and regulatory T cells. Whole-study findings and limits: The average Treg-derived proportion among mappable alloreactive CD4+ clones was 65% to 80% with siplizumab versus 25% to 30% in controls. There was no confirmation of the suppressive function of proliferating Tregs from siplizumab cultures.

Assayed TCR templates numbered 80,000 to 100,000 for each sample. The assay was immunoSEQ multiplex PCR, and TCRdb's table has in-frame clones only and misses some. The repertoire holds around 82,000 clones, with 93% as singletons. Germline V gene data show CDR1 as SGHVS and CDR2 as FNYEAQ. V dropped 5 bases and J dropped 4; count of bases not matched to a gene: 8. This CDR3 is 15 amino acids long. Concerning this clone itself: The antigen remains undetermined.

This rearrangement joins TRBV7-6 to TRBJ1-1; 9 nucleotides align to TRBD1. Sequencing input: CD8+ T cells sorted from blood. The sequence derives from a human donor in good health. Written as DNA, the CDR3 is TGTGCCAGCAGCACCCCGGGACAGGGAGGCACTGAAGCTTTCTTT. It specifies CASSTPGQGGTEAFF.